The rows below give T cell receptor beta chains drawn from one sample of a study of cytomegalovirus exposure and HLA in healthy donors. The assay was immunoSEQ multiplex PCR, and TCRdb's table has in-frame clones only and misses some. The table shows 100,000 or so clones, with under 75% occurring only once. The sequenced sample consisted of PBMCs. The receptors were sampled from a man over 45 in good health and CMV-seronegative. Both conserved end residues are part of each CDR3. Fields, in order: clone size, V gene, D gene, J gene, CDR3 protein, CDR3 DNA. A D gene is named only where the DNA matches it firmly. Not every row has a clone size; where given, it reads once, few, many or a size class.

clone size: -
V gene: TRBV10-2
D gene: TRBD1
J gene: TRBJ2-1
CDR3 protein: CASSPGQDRLYNEQFF
CDR3 DNA: TGCGCCAGCAGCCCCGGGCAGGACAGGTTATACAATGAGCAGTTCTTC

clone size: -
V gene: TRBV5-1
D gene: -
J gene: TRBJ1-5
CDR3 protein: CASSLSGYQPQHF
CDR3 DNA: TGCGCCAGCAGCTTGTCAGGTTATCAGCCCCAGCATTTT

clone size: -
V gene: TRBV2
D gene: -
J gene: TRBJ1-5
CDR3 protein: CASRRGQNSNQPQHF
CDR3 DNA: TGTGCCAGCAGGCGAGGACAGAATAGCAATCAGCCCCAGCATTTT

clone size: -
V gene: TRBV5-6
D gene: TRBD1
J gene: TRBJ1-1
CDR3 protein: CASSSDRGWNTEAFF
CDR3 DNA: TGTGCCAGCAGCTCCGACAGGGGTTGGAACACTGAAGCTTTCTTT

clone size: -
V gene: TRBV5-4
D gene: -
J gene: TRBJ1-1
CDR3 protein: CASSPGTFNTEAFF
CDR3 DNA: TGTGCCAGCAGCCCTGGGACATTCAACACTGAAGCTTTCTTT

clone size: -
V gene: TRBV28
D gene: -
J gene: TRBJ1-6
CDR3 protein: CASSSTYSPLHF
CDR3 DNA: TGTGCCAGCAGTTCTACGTATTCACCCCTCCACTTT

clone size: -
V gene: TRBV18
D gene: -
J gene: TRBJ1-1
CDR3 protein: CASSPFTDSWGTEAFF
CDR3 DNA: TGTGCCAGCTCACCTTTTACGGACAGCTGGGGCACTGAAGCTTTCTTT

clone size: -
V gene: TRBV11-2
D gene: TRBD2
J gene: TRBJ2-7
CDR3 protein: CASSLDLSGSHYLAEQYF
CDR3 DNA: TGTGCCAGCAGCTTAGATCTTAGCGGGAGCCACTATTTGGCCGAGCAGTACTTC

clone size: -
V gene: TRBV19
D gene: TRBD1
J gene: TRBJ1-1
CDR3 protein: CASSPRAGTGFVDTEAFF
CDR3 DNA: TGTGCCAGTAGTCCGAGAGCCGGGACAGGGTTCGTAGACACTGAAGCTTTCTTT

clone size: few
V gene: TRBV28
D gene: TRBD1
J gene: TRBJ1-2
CDR3 protein: CASSVQTGVNYGYTF
CDR3 DNA: TGTGCCAGCAGTGTTCAGACAGGGGTTAACTATGGCTACACCTTC

clone size: -
V gene: TRBV14
D gene: TRBD1
J gene: TRBJ1-2
CDR3 protein: CASSQVLGQLNYGYTF
CDR3 DNA: TGTGCCAGCAGCCAAGTACTGGGACAGCTTAACTATGGCTACACCTTC

clone size: -
V gene: TRBV28
D gene: -
J gene: TRBJ1-2
CDR3 protein: CATKPPGHLNYGYTF
CDR3 DNA: TGTGCCACTAAGCCTCCGGGACACTTAAACTATGGCTACACCTTC

clone size: -
V gene: TRBV27
D gene: -
J gene: TRBJ2-7
CDR3 protein: CASSSQVGSREQYF
CDR3 DNA: TGTGCCAGCAGTTCACAGGTGGGGTCTCGGGAGCAGTACTTC

clone size: -
V gene: TRBV2
D gene: -
J gene: TRBJ2-2
CDR3 protein: CASSDTGAGELFF
CDR3 DNA: TGTGCCAGCAGTGATACCGGGGCCGGGGAGCTGTTTTTT

clone size: -
V gene: TRBV14
D gene: -
J gene: TRBJ1-4
CDR3 protein: CASSQFRQPTNEKLFF
CDR3 DNA: TGTGCCAGCAGCCAATTTAGACAGCCAACTAATGAAAAACTGTTTTTT

clone size: -
V gene: TRBV28
D gene: TRBD2
J gene: TRBJ2-7
CDR3 protein: CASSPHRGGPLYEQYF
CDR3 DNA: TGTGCCAGCAGTCCCCACCGGGGGGGACCTCTCTACGAGCAGTACTTC

clone size: -
V gene: TRBV7-9
D gene: TRBD2
J gene: TRBJ2-1
CDR3 protein: CASSFSGGYYNEQFF
CDR3 DNA: TGTGCCAGCAGCTTTAGCGGGGGGTATTACAATGAGCAGTTCTTC

clone size: -
V gene: TRBV11-2
D gene: TRBD1
J gene: TRBJ2-7
CDR3 protein: CASSEGTGRERSYYEQYF
CDR3 DNA: TGTGCCAGCAGCGAAGGGACAGGGCGCGAGAGATCCTACTACGAGCAGTACTTC

clone size: few
V gene: TRBV18
D gene: -
J gene: TRBJ1-5
CDR3 protein: CASSPTRPGHLQHF
CDR3 DNA: TGTGCCAGCTCACCAACACGACCGGGACACCTCCAGCATTTT

clone size: -
V gene: TRBV7-9
D gene: TRBD2
J gene: TRBJ2-1
CDR3 protein: CASSSGTKNEQFF
CDR3 DNA: TGTGCCAGCAGCTCCGGGACTAAGAATGAGCAGTTCTTC

clone size: once
V gene: TRBV11-2
D gene: -
J gene: TRBJ2-3
CDR3 protein: CASSLVSGVSTDTQYF
CDR3 DNA: TGTGCCAGCAGCTTAGTTTCAGGGGTCAGCACAGATACGCAGTATTTT

clone size: -
V gene: TRBV9
D gene: TRBD2
J gene: TRBJ2-7
CDR3 protein: CASSVGGGVIYEQYF
CDR3 DNA: TGTGCCAGCAGCGTAGGGGGAGGGGTGATCTACGAGCAGTACTTC

clone size: -
V gene: TRBV7-9
D gene: -
J gene: TRBJ1-2
CDR3 protein: CASSFQGGGGYTF
CDR3 DNA: TGTGCCAGCAGCTTCCAGGGAGGTGGGGGCTACACCTTC

clone size: -
V gene: TRBV19
D gene: -
J gene: TRBJ1-1
CDR3 protein: CASSIWGLEAFF
CDR3 DNA: TGTGCCAGTAGTATTTGGGGGCTCGAAGCTTTCTTT

clone size: -
V gene: TRBV19
D gene: -
J gene: TRBJ1-4
CDR3 protein: CASSPLGRTNEKLFF
CDR3 DNA: TGTGCCAGTAGTCCTCTGGGCCGGACTAATGAAAAACTGTTTTTT

clone size: -
V gene: TRBV2
D gene: -
J gene: TRBJ2-5
CDR3 protein: CASSSLVLQETQYF
CDR3 DNA: TGTGCCAGCAGCTCACTAGTTCTTCAAGAGACCCAGTACTTC

clone size: few
V gene: TRBV29-1
D gene: -
J gene: TRBJ1-2
CDR3 protein: CSVEEAGNRGYTF
CDR3 DNA: TGCAGCGTTGAAGAAGCAGGGAATCGAGGCTACACCTTC

clone size: -
V gene: TRBV6-5
D gene: TRBD1
J gene: TRBJ1-2
CDR3 protein: CASSYSIQGDYGYTF
CDR3 DNA: TGTGCCAGCAGTTACTCGATACAGGGGGACTATGGCTACACCTTC

clone size: -
V gene: TRBV5-5
D gene: -
J gene: TRBJ1-4
CDR3 protein: CASSPGTYAEKLFF
CDR3 DNA: TGTGCCAGCAGCCCCGGGACTTACGCTGAAAAACTGTTTTTT

clone size: -
V gene: TRBV28
D gene: -
J gene: TRBJ1-3
CDR3 protein: CASSPYLLSSGNTIYF
CDR3 DNA: TGTGCCAGCAGTCCCTATTTGCTGTCCTCTGGAAACACCATATATTTT

clone size: -
V gene: TRBV27
D gene: -
J gene: TRBJ1-4
CDR3 protein: CASRGQGQTNEKLFF
CDR3 DNA: TGTGCCAGCAGGGGGCAGGGCCAAACTAATGAAAAACTGTTTTTT

clone size: -
V gene: TRBV5-1
D gene: TRBD1
J gene: TRBJ1-1
CDR3 protein: CASSAKRTGGYPTEAFF
CDR3 DNA: TGCGCCAGCAGCGCAAAACGAACAGGGGGCTATCCCACTGAAGCTTTCTTT

clone size: -
V gene: TRBV7-8
D gene: TRBD1
J gene: TRBJ1-1
CDR3 protein: CASSTGQGTEAFF
CDR3 DNA: TGTGCCAGCAGCACGGGACAGGGAACTGAAGCTTTCTTT

clone size: -
V gene: TRBV4-3
D gene: -
J gene: TRBJ2-4
CDR3 protein: CASSQTTAGSSKNIQYF
CDR3 DNA: TGCGCCAGCAGCCAGACGACGGCCGGGTCGTCGAAAAACATTCAGTACTTC

clone size: few
V gene: TRBV7-9
D gene: TRBD1
J gene: TRBJ1-4
CDR3 protein: CASSLVRTGVGTEKLFF
CDR3 DNA: TGTGCCAGCAGCTTAGTACGGACAGGGGTAGGGACTGAAAAACTGTTTTTT

clone size: -
V gene: TRBV5-1
D gene: -
J gene: TRBJ2-3
CDR3 protein: CASSLNPTVSTDTQYF
CDR3 DNA: TGCGCCAGCAGCTTGAACCCCACGGTGAGCACAGATACGCAGTATTTT

clone size: -
V gene: TRBV6-1
D gene: TRBD1
J gene: TRBJ1-1
CDR3 protein: CASRTTGDTEAFF
CDR3 DNA: TGTGCCAGCAGGACTACAGGGGATACTGAAGCTTTCTTT

clone size: -
V gene: TRBV13
D gene: -
J gene: TRBJ1-3
CDR3 protein: CASSLAPNSGNTIYF
CDR3 DNA: TGTGCCAGCAGCTTAGCCCCTAACTCTGGAAACACCATATATTTT

clone size: -
V gene: TRBV15
D gene: -
J gene: TRBJ1-2
CDR3 protein: CATSMSRGGYGYTF
CDR3 DNA: TGTGCCACCAGCATGTCCAGGGGCGGCTATGGCTACACCTTC

clone size: few
V gene: TRBV19
D gene: TRBD1
J gene: TRBJ1-2
CDR3 protein: CASSIPLTGRNGYTF
CDR3 DNA: TGTGCCAGTAGTATACCATTGACAGGGCGGAATGGCTACACCTTC

clone size: -
V gene: TRBV5-4
D gene: -
J gene: TRBJ1-2
CDR3 protein: CASSRRGLLEGYTF
CDR3 DNA: TGTGCCAGCAGCCGCAGGGGTCTTTTAGAGGGCTACACCTTC